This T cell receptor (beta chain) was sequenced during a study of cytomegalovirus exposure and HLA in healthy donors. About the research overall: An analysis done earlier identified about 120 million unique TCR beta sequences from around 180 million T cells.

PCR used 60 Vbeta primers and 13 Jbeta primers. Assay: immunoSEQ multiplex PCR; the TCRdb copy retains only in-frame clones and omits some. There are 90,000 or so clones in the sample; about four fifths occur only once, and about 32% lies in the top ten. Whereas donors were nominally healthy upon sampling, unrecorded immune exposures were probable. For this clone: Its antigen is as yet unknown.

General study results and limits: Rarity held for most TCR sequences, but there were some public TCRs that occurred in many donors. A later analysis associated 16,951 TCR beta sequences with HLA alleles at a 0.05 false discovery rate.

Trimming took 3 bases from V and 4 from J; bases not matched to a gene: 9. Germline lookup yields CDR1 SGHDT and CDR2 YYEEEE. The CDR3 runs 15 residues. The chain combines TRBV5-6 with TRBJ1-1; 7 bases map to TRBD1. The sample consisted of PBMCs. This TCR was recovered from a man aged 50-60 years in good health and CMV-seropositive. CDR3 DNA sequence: TGTGCCAGCAGCTCGACAGGGATGGGGGGCACTGAAGCTTTCTTT. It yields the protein CASSSTGMGGTEAFF.